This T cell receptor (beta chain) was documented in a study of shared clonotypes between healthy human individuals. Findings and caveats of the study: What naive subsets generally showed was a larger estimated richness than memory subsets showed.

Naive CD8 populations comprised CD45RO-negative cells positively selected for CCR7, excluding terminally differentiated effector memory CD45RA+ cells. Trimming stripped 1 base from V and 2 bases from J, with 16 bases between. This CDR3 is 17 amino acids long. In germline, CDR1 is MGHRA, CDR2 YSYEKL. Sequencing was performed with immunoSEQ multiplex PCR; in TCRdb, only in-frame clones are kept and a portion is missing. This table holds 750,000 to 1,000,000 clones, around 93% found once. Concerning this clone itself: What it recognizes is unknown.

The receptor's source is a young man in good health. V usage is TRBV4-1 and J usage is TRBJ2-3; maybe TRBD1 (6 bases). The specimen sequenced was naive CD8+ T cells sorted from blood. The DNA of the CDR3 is TGCGCCAGCAGCCAAGGTGCTCCCGGGACACTCACAGATACGCAGTATTTT. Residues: CASSQGAPGTLTDTQYF.